Below, 9 T cell receptor beta chains from the same sample are listed, as sequenced in a study of blood T cell repertoires in COVID-19. Clones were sequenced by immunoSEQ multiplex PCR, and TCRdb holds only the in-frame ones, with some missing. The sample consists of about 170,000 clones, 70% to 90% of them appearing once. The sample comprised peripheral blood. These receptors were taken from a man aged 55 to 70 who had recovered from COVID-19.

V is TRBV5-4 and J is TRBJ1-2, with 7 bases identical to TRBD1. Trimming took 4 bases from V and 5 from J; bases not matched to a gene: 8. Germline values: CDR1 SGHNT, CDR2 YYREEE (reference sequence). CDR3 length: 14 residues. The CDR3 sequence is CASSPWDREYGYTF. The CDR3 DNA reads as TGTGCCAGCAGCCCATGGGACAGAGAATATGGCTACACCTTC.

The CDR3 here is CASSLAIGGTYEQYF. CDR3 bases: TGTGCCAGCAGCTTAGCCATCGGGGGGACCTACGAGCAGTACTTC. The chain recombines TRBV7-9 with TRBJ2-7, with 7 positions matching TRBD2. V gave up 0 bases and J gave up 2 bases; unmatched junction bases: 4. The CDR3 is 15 residues long. CDR1 and CDR2 from the germline V gene are SEHNR and FQNEAQ (reference sequence).

The V gene is TRBV4-3, the J gene TRBJ2-1; 13 bases align to TRBD2. The J segment lost 8 bases and the V segment lost 2 bases, leaving 3 bases of the junction unmatched. CDR1 and CDR2 (germline): LGHNA, YSLEER. CDR3 size: 15 residues. The DNA for the CDR3 is TGCGCCAGCAGCCAACCCGGACTAGCGGGGGATGAGCAGTTCTTC. Its translation: CASSQPGLAGDEQFF.

This clone was seen just once. The V and J genes are TRBV3-1 (or the pseudogene TRBV3-2) and TRBJ1-2; D is possibly TRBD1 (6 bases). V was clipped by 4 bases and J by 2 bases, with 14 bases between them. Germline CDR1 is LGHDT and CDR2 is YNNKEL (reference sequence). The CDR3 is made up of 15 amino acids. The CDR3 DNA follows: TGTGCCAGCAGCCCCAATACGGGGGGCAACTATGGCTACACCTTC. Translating it yields CASSPNTGGNYGYTF.

J is TRBJ1-4 and V is TRBV2; no reliable D call. Trimming stripped 2 bases from V and 8 bases from J, with 9 bases between. From germline, CDR1 is SNHLY and CDR2 FYNNEI. The CDR3 covers 13 residues. This CDR3 is CASSEIQREKLFF. In DNA form, the CDR3 reads TGTGCCAGCAGTGAAATTCAGAGGGAAAAACTGTTTTTT.

The V call is TRBV7-9, the J call TRBJ1-4; D is possibly TRBD1 (6 bases). There are 14 residues in the CDR3. CDR1 and CDR2 from the germline V gene are SEHNR and FQNEAQ (reference sequence). Trimming cost V 7 bases and J 7 bases, with 16 bases left between them. This CDR3 reads CASTRQGGAEKLFF. The CDR3 DNA reads TGTGCCAGCACCCGACAAGGGGGGGCTGAAAAACTGTTTTTT.

The chain carries TRBV11-1 and TRBJ1-2, with TRBD1 as a possible D gene (6 bases). The CDR3 consists of 14 residues. The germline V gene has CDR1 SGHAT and CDR2 FQDESV (reference sequence). Trimming removed 5 bases from V and 4 bases from J, with 14 bases in between. CDR3 residues: CASSTGSAPYGYTF. In DNA, the CDR3 is TGTGCCAGCAGCACAGGGTCAGCCCCCTATGGCTACACCTTC.

This chain uses TRBV6-2 or TRBV6-3 with TRBJ2-7; 11 positions match TRBD1. The germline V gene encodes CDR1 MNHEY and CDR2 SVGEGT. The CDR3 runs 16 residues. The V and J ends lost 2 bases and 4 bases, in that order; junction bases with no gene match: 7. Here the CDR3 DNA reads TGTGCCAGCAGTTACATTGGACAGGGGGCTTTTTACGAGCAGTACTTC. Translated: CASSYIGQGAFYEQYF.

The chain carries TRBV28 and TRBJ2-4; D perhaps matches TRBD2 (6 bases). The germline V gene encodes CDR1 MDHEN and CDR2 SYDVKM. The CDR3 loop spans 14 amino acids. V lost 5 bases and J 7 bases, leaving 15 bases between the germline ends. CDR3 in DNA: TGTGCCAGCAGTACCCCCGGGGGTTGGAACATTCAGTACTTC. It specifies CASSTPGGWNIQYF.